Shown below are 3 T cell receptor beta chains from a single sample sequenced in a study of CD8+ T cells in alopecia areata. Following extraction, RNA underwent reverse transcription to cDNA, which served as the sequencing template. Assay used: immunoSEQ multiplex PCR; TCRdb lists only in-frame clones, some missing. This sample carries 100,000 to 150,000 clones, around 49% of them seen once, and the ten largest clones take 15% to 20%. Sequencing was performed on CD8+ T cells sorted from blood, taken at week 0. The receptors here all came from a human donor with alopecia areata.

The V and J genes are TRBV10-2 and TRBJ1-6; weak D call: TRBD1 (5 bases). The V end lost 6 bases, the J end lost 6 bases, and 12 bases lay between the germline ends. This CDR3 has 14 amino acids. CDR1 WSHSY and CDR2 SAAADI come from the germline V gene. Written as DNA, the CDR3 is TGCGCCAGCAGCCCCGGGACGGGTAATTCACCCCTCCACTTT. Translation: CASSPGTGNSPLHF.

This clone turned up a few times. The CDR3 DNA sequence: TGCAGCGCTGTAGACAGAACGTCCTACGAGCAGTACTTC. Its translation is CSAVDRTSYEQYF. V gene TRBV29-1 combines with J gene TRBJ2-7; D may be TRBD1 (5 bases). V was clipped by 7 bases and J by 1 base, with 14 bases between them. The V gene's germline CDR1 is SQVTM and CDR2 ANQGSEA. CDR3 length equals 13 residues.

The V and J genes are TRBV30 and TRBJ2-3; D unclear. The CDR3 is made up of 13 amino acids. Germline lookup yields CDR1 GTSNPN and CDR2 SVGIG (reference sequence). Trimming took 7 bases from V and 2 from J, leaving 13 bases between them. CDR3 DNA sequence: TGTGCCTCCCAGAAGGAGAACACAGATACGCAGTATTTT. Translated, it gives CASQKENTDTQYF.